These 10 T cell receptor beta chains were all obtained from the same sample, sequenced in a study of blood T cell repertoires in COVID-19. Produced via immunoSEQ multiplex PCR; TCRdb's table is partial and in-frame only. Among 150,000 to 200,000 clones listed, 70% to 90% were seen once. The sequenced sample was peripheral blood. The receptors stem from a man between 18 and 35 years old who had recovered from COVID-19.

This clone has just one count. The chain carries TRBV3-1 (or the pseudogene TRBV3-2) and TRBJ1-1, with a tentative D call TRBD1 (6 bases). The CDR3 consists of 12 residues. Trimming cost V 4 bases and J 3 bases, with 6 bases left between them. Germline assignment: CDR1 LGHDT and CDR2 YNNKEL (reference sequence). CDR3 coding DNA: TGTGCCAGCAGCCCAGGGGACACTGAAGCTTTCTTT. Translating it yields CASSPGDTEAFF.

The CDR3 is CASSLGQQETQYF. CDR3 sequence (DNA): TGTGCCAGCAGCTTGGGACAGCAAGAGACCCAGTACTTC. V gene TRBV5-4 combines with J gene TRBJ2-5, with TRBD1 as a possible D gene (5 bases). CDR3 length equals 13 residues. Trimming pared 0 bases from V and 2 bases from J, leaving 5 bases between. CDR1 and CDR2 (germline): SGHNT, YYREEE (reference sequence).

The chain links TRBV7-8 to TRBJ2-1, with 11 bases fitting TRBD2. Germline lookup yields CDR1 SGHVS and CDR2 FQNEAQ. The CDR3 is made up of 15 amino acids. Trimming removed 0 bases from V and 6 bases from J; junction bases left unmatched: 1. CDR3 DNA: TGTGCCAGCAGCTTAGCGGGGACTAGCGGCAATGAGCAGTTCTTC. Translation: CASSLAGTSGNEQFF.

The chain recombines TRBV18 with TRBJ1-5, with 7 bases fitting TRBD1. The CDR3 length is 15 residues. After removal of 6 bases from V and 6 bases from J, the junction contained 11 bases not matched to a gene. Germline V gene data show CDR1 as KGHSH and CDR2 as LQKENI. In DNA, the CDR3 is TGTGCCAGCTCGACCCACGCAGGGGGTGGTCAGCCCCAGCATTTT. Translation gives CASSTHAGGGQPQHF.

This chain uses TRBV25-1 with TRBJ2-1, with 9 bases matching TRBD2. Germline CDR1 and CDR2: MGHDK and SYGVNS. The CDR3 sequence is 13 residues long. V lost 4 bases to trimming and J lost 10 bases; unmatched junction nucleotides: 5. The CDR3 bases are TGTGCCAGCAGTGTTGTTAGCGGGAGCGAGCAGTTCTTC. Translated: CASSVVSGSEQFF.

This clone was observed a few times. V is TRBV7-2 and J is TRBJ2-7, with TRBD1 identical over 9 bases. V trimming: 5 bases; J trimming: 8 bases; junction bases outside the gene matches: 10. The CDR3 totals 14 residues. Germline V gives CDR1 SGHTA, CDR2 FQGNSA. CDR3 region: CASSPTRTGEKQYF. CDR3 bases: TGTGCCAGCAGCCCCACCAGGACAGGGGAGAAGCAGTACTTC.

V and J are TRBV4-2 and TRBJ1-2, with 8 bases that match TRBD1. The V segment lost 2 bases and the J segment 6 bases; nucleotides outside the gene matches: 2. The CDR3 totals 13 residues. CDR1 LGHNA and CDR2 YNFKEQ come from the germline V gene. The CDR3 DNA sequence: TGTGCCAGCAGCCAAACACAGGGGGATGGCTACACCTTC. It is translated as CASSQTQGDGYTF.

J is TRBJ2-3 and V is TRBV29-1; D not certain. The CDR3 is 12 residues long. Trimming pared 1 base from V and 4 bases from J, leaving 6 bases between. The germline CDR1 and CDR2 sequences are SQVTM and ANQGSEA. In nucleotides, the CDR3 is TGCAGCGTTGAAGGCGTTGCAGATACGCAGTATTTT. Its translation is CSVEGVADTQYF.

CDR3 sequence (DNA): TGCGCCAGCAGCTTGAGCGGAGATCCCACAGATACGCAGTATTTT. It yields the protein CASSLSGDPTDTQYF. The chain carries TRBV5-1 and TRBJ2-3; the D gene is possibly TRBD2 (5 bases). This CDR3 has 15 residues. V gave up 1 base and J gave up 2 bases, with 11 bases separating them. Germline V gene data show CDR1 as SGHRS and CDR2 as YFSETQ.

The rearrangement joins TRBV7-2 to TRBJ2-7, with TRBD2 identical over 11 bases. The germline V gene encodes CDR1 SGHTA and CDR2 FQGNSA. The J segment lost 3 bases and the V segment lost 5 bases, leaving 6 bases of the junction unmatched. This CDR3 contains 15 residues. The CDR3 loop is CASSIIAGGDYEQYF. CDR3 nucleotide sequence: TGTGCCAGCAGCATTATAGCGGGAGGGGACTACGAGCAGTACTTC.